A selection of T cell receptor beta chains follows, all from one sample in a study of response to subunit inactivated influenza vaccine. TCRdb passed the RT-PCR reads through MiXCR, listing each CDR3 protein once. This sample has roughly 190,000 distinct CDR3 sequences, with over 13% found just once. The specimen comprised CD8+ T cells sorted from PBMCs, sampled roughly 5 days after vaccination. These receptors all come from a man between 50 and 59 years old who received an inactivated influenza vaccine. The CDR3 runs from the conserved cysteine through the conserved F or W. D genes are given only for firm matches. Where a row states a size, it is once, few, many or the class of an expanded clone; other rows omit it.

j_gene: TRBJ2-1; v_gene: TRBV15; abundance: NA; d_gene: TRBD1; CDR3aa: CATSRGQLNNEQFF; CDR3nt: TGTGCCACCAGCAGGGGACAGCTCAACAATGAGCAGTTCTTC
j_gene: TRBJ1-2; v_gene: TRBV2; abundance: few; d_gene: TRBD1; CDR3aa: CASSEKGQTVIHGYTF; CDR3nt: TGTGCCAGCAGTGAGAAGGGACAGACCGTAATCCATGGCTACACCTTC
j_gene: TRBJ2-1; v_gene: TRBV28; abundance: NA; d_gene: NA; CDR3aa: CASSLVRFMNEQFF; CDR3nt: TGTGCCAGCAGTTTGGTTCGGTTCATGAATGAGCAGTTCTTC
j_gene: TRBJ1-2; v_gene: TRBV29-1; abundance: NA; d_gene: TRBD1; CDR3aa: CSVPDRAVVYGYTF; CDR3nt: TGCAGCGTTCCGGACAGGGCCGTCGTCTATGGCTACACCTTC
j_gene: TRBJ2-1; v_gene: TRBV5-1; abundance: few; d_gene: TRBD2; CDR3aa: CASSLTSGRPHEQFF; CDR3nt: TGCGCCAGCAGCTTGACTAGCGGGAGGCCGCATGAGCAGTTCTTC
j_gene: TRBJ2-2; v_gene: TRBV10-3; abundance: few; d_gene: TRBD1; CDR3aa: CAISPDRGLTGELFF; CDR3nt: TGTGCCATCAGTCCCGACAGGGGGCTCACCGGGGAGCTGTTTTTT
j_gene: TRBJ1-1; v_gene: TRBV30; abundance: NA; d_gene: NA; CDR3aa: CAWSVQSVRNTEAFF; CDR3nt: TGTGCCTGGAGTGTACAGTCAGTAAGGAACACTGAAGCTTTCTTT
j_gene: TRBJ2-1; v_gene: TRBV3-1; abundance: NA; d_gene: TRBD1; CDR3aa: CASSKQVSGTEPTKQFF; CDR3nt: TGTGCCAGCTCCAAGCAGGTATCTGGGACAGAGCCCACTAAGCAGTTCTTC
j_gene: TRBJ2-3; v_gene: TRBV12-3/TRBV12-4; abundance: many; d_gene: TRBD2; CDR3aa: CASSFGGDTQYF; CDR3nt: TGTGCCAGCAGTTTCGGGGGGGATACGCAGTATTTT
j_gene: TRBJ2-2; v_gene: TRBV9; abundance: NA; d_gene: NA; CDR3aa: CASSTANTGELFF; CDR3nt: TGTGCCAGCAGTACAGCGAACACCGGGGAGCTGTTTTTT
j_gene: TRBJ2-7; v_gene: TRBV20-1; abundance: few; d_gene: NA; CDR3aa: CSARVGGLYEQYF; CDR3nt: TGCAGTGCTAGAGTGGGGGGCCTTTACGAGCAGTACTTC
j_gene: TRBJ2-7; v_gene: TRBV12-3/TRBV12-4; abundance: NA; d_gene: NA; CDR3aa: CASSGGAEQYF; CDR3nt: TGTGCCAGCAGTGGGGGTGCAGAGCAGTACTTC
j_gene: TRBJ2-1; v_gene: TRBV14; abundance: few; d_gene: NA; CDR3aa: CASSPRVYNEQFF; CDR3nt: TGTGCCAGCAGCCCCCGGGTCTACAATGAGCAGTTCTTC
j_gene: TRBJ2-2; v_gene: TRBV6-2/TRBV6-3; abundance: NA; d_gene: NA; CDR3aa: CASSYSRELFF; CDR3nt: TGTGCCAGCAGTTACTCGAGGGAGCTGTTTTTT
j_gene: TRBJ1-1; v_gene: TRBV5-6; abundance: few; d_gene: NA; CDR3aa: CASKTSTEMNTEAFF; CDR3nt: TGTGCCAGCAAAACCTCGACAGAGATGAACACTGAAGCTTTCTTT
j_gene: TRBJ2-1; v_gene: TRBV7-3; abundance: NA; d_gene: NA; CDR3aa: CASSLNGGTGNEQFF; CDR3nt: TGTGCCAGCAGCTTAAACGGCGGGACGGGGAATGAGCAGTTCTTC
j_gene: TRBJ2-7; v_gene: TRBV29-1; abundance: NA; d_gene: TRBD1; CDR3aa: CSATTGGAPNEQYF; CDR3nt: TGCAGCGCAACGACAGGGGGCGCCCCGAACGAGCAGTACTTC
j_gene: TRBJ1-5; v_gene: TRBV12-3/TRBV12-4; abundance: NA; d_gene: NA; CDR3aa: CASRTGLNQPQHF; CDR3nt: TGTGCCAGCAGAACAGGGCTCAATCAGCCCCAGCATTTT
j_gene: TRBJ2-1; v_gene: TRBV15; abundance: NA; d_gene: NA; CDR3aa: CATSRVGEIPPNEQFF; CDR3nt: TGTGCCACCAGCAGAGTAGGAGAAATACCCCCCAATGAGCAGTTCTTC
j_gene: TRBJ2-7; v_gene: TRBV7-6; abundance: NA; d_gene: NA; CDR3aa: CASSSGQGEYEQYF; CDR3nt: TGTGCCAGCAGTTCCGGGCAGGGAGAGTACGAGCAGTACTTC
j_gene: TRBJ1-5; v_gene: TRBV4-1; abundance: NA; d_gene: TRBD1; CDR3aa: CASSGNRGLGNQPQHF; CDR3nt: TGCGCCAGCAGCGGAAACAGGGGGCTAGGCAATCAGCCCCAGCATTTT
j_gene: TRBJ2-7; v_gene: TRBV5-1; abundance: many; d_gene: TRBD2; CDR3aa: CASSQGLAGGTYEQYF; CDR3nt: TGCGCCAGCAGCCAGGGACTAGCGGGAGGCACCTACGAGCAGTACTTC
j_gene: TRBJ2-2; v_gene: TRBV29-1; abundance: few; d_gene: NA; CDR3aa: CSVERETPGELFF; CDR3nt: TGCAGCGTTGAACGGGAGACCCCCGGGGAGCTGTTTTTT
j_gene: TRBJ2-3; v_gene: TRBV11-2; abundance: NA; d_gene: NA; CDR3aa: CASSLFLASTDTQYF; CDR3nt: TGTGCCAGCAGCTTATTTTTAGCGAGCACAGATACGCAGTATTTT
j_gene: TRBJ2-1; v_gene: TRBV5-5; abundance: NA; d_gene: NA; CDR3aa: CASSLWQGSYNEQFF; CDR3nt: TGTGCCAGCAGCTTGTGGCAGGGCTCCTACAATGAGCAGTTCTTC
j_gene: TRBJ2-1; v_gene: TRBV7-4; abundance: NA; d_gene: TRBD2; CDR3aa: CASSLTLGTSGISSYNEQFF; CDR3nt: TGTGCCAGCAGCTTAACCCTAGGGACTAGCGGGATTAGCTCCTACAATGAGCAGTTCTTC
j_gene: TRBJ2-1; v_gene: TRBV12-3/TRBV12-4; abundance: many; d_gene: NA; CDR3aa: CASSWGRGDYNEQFF; CDR3nt: TGTGCCAGCAGTTGGGGCAGGGGTGACTACAATGAGCAGTTCTTC
j_gene: TRBJ1-1; v_gene: TRBV5-1; abundance: few; d_gene: NA; CDR3aa: CASRADTGIMNTEAFF; CDR3nt: TGCGCCAGCAGGGCCGATACAGGGATCATGAACACTGAAGCTTTCTTT
j_gene: TRBJ2-5; v_gene: TRBV11-2; abundance: NA; d_gene: TRBD2; CDR3aa: CASSDGLAGGETQYF; CDR3nt: TGTGCCAGCAGCGACGGACTAGCGGGAGGAGAGACCCAGTACTTC
j_gene: TRBJ2-3; v_gene: TRBV7-9; abundance: few; d_gene: NA; CDR3aa: CASSPTVYTQYF; CDR3nt: TGTGCCAGCAGCCCGACTGTTTATACGCAGTATTTT
j_gene: TRBJ1-5; v_gene: TRBV12-3/TRBV12-4; abundance: many; d_gene: NA; CDR3aa: CASRDSGSHQPQHF; CDR3nt: TGTGCCAGCAGGGACTCCGGGAGCCATCAGCCCCAGCATTTT
j_gene: TRBJ2-1; v_gene: TRBV4-3; abundance: NA; d_gene: NA; CDR3aa: CASSSRGEGYNEQFF; CDR3nt: TGCGCCAGCAGCTCCCGGGGAGAGGGGTACAATGAGCAGTTCTTC
j_gene: TRBJ2-2; v_gene: TRBV7-8; abundance: NA; d_gene: NA; CDR3aa: CASSLGTPNTGELFF; CDR3nt: TGTGCCAGCAGCTTAGGGACTCCGAACACCGGGGAGCTGTTTTTT
j_gene: TRBJ2-1; v_gene: TRBV27; abundance: NA; d_gene: NA; CDR3aa: CASSPGGLREQFF; CDR3nt: TGTGCCAGCAGTCCGGGGGGCCTTAGAGAGCAGTTCTTC
j_gene: TRBJ2-5; v_gene: TRBV7-9; abundance: NA; d_gene: NA; CDR3aa: CASSPRTAEVETQYF; CDR3nt: TGTGCCAGCAGCCCCCGGACGGCCGAGGTGGAGACCCAGTACTTC
j_gene: TRBJ2-7; v_gene: TRBV7-9; abundance: few; d_gene: NA; CDR3aa: CASSLEMVGRGYEQYF; CDR3nt: TGTGCCAGCAGCTTAGAGATGGTTGGCAGGGGCTACGAGCAGTACTTC
j_gene: TRBJ2-5; v_gene: TRBV20-1; abundance: many; d_gene: NA; CDR3aa: CSVRGEARLETQYF; CDR3nt: TGCAGTGTTCGCGGAGAGGCCAGGCTGGAGACCCAGTACTTC
j_gene: TRBJ1-2; v_gene: TRBV4-1; abundance: few; d_gene: NA; CDR3aa: CASSRSSPEAGGYTF; CDR3nt: TGCGCCAGCAGCCGTAGTTCGCCAGAGGCCGGTGGCTACACCTTC
j_gene: TRBJ2-3; v_gene: TRBV7-8; abundance: few; d_gene: NA; CDR3aa: CASSLGTEEAADTQYF; CDR3nt: TGTGCCAGCAGCTTAGGGACAGAGGAAGCAGCAGATACGCAGTATTTT
j_gene: TRBJ1-1; v_gene: TRBV12-3/TRBV12-4; abundance: few; d_gene: NA; CDR3aa: CASSLAYMNTEAFF; CDR3nt: TGTGCCAGCAGTCTTGCTTACATGAACACTGAAGCTTTCTTT
j_gene: TRBJ1-2; v_gene: TRBV7-8; abundance: few; d_gene: NA; CDR3aa: CASSLANIQKDGYTF; CDR3nt: TGTGCCAGCAGCTTAGCCAATATCCAAAAGGATGGCTACACCTTC